The next 26 T cell receptor beta chains were all read from a single sample in a study of identical twins. From the 5' RACE reads, TCRdb called clonotypes with MiXCR, one entry per CDR3 protein. The sample has 250,000 or so distinct CDR3 sequences; roughly 13% are singletons. These same data were also listed under a study on yellow fever vaccine responses in identical twins.

The sample taken for sequencing was memory (CD45RO+) T cells sorted from blood. All receptors come from a woman aged 18 to 35 in good health.

Here the CDR3 reads CATKNRRSEQYF. As DNA, the CDR3 is TGCGCCACCAAAAACAGGCGTAGCGAGCAGTACTTC. This sequence joins TRBV23-1 and TRBJ2-7, with a possible D match to TRBD1 (5 bases). TRBV23-1 is an ORF; its function is uncertain. The CDR3 is 12 residues long. V was trimmed by 10 bases and J by 6 bases, leaving 16 bases between them.

This clonotype has only a few counts. The rearrangement links TRBV25-1 to TRBJ2-1; D may be TRBD2 (6 bases). The CDR3 contains 15 residues. Germline V lookup: CDR1 MGHDK, CDR2 SYGVNS. V was cut by 6 bases and J by 5 bases, with 17 bases left in between. This CDR3 is CASRTPGLKNNEQFF. The CDR3 coding sequence is TGTGCCAGCAGAACTCCGGGACTGAAAAACAATGAGCAGTTCTTC.

V usage is TRBV6-2 or TRBV6-3 and J usage is TRBJ2-1; maybe TRBD2 (5 bases). Trimming took off 6 bases at V and 0 bases at J, with 18 bases between the two ends. The CDR3 is made up of 17 amino acids. Germline V CDR1 and CDR2: MNHEY, SVGEGT. The CDR3 coding sequence is TGTGCCAGCAGCACCATAGTGTCAGGACTCTCCTACAATGAGCAGTTCTTC. This codes for CASSTIVSGLSYNEQFF.

This clonotype has ten or more counts. The J gene is TRBJ2-1, the V gene TRBV12-3 or TRBV12-4; D may match TRBD1 or TRBD2 (6 bases each). This CDR3 has 15 amino acids. Trimming left V 7 bases short and J 3 bases short, with 16 bases between. DNA for the CDR3: TGTGCCAGCACCCTGGGAAGGGGGGACTACAATGAGCAGTTCTTC. This encodes CASTLGRGDYNEQFF.

Many counts were recorded for this clonotype. The chain is built from TRBV29-1 and TRBJ1-2, with TRBD1 matching over 9 bases. Germline CDR1 and CDR2: SQVTM and ANQGSEA. With V trimmed by 6 bases and J by 6 bases, 14 bases remained unmatched. The CDR3 has 15 amino acids. The CDR3 region has the DNA TGCAGCGTGACAAAACCCGGGACAGGGAGCGATGGCTACACCTTC. Amino acids: CSVTKPGTGSDGYTF.

This clonotype was detected only a few times. The chain couples TRBV5-4 to TRBJ2-3; D might be TRBD1 (5 bases). CDR1 SGHNT and CDR2 YYREEE come from the germline V gene (reference sequence). This CDR3 region has 14 residues. V was shortened by 0 bases and J by 8 bases, with 13 bases between the two germline ends. Here the CDR3 reads CASSLEGVVVTQYF. CDR3 coding DNA: TGTGCCAGCAGCTTGGAAGGGGTCGTCGTTACGCAGTATTTT.

The chain combines TRBV1 with TRBJ2-3. TRBV1 represents a pseudogene. The CDR3 is 17 residues long. The CDR3 sequence is CTSSRRMEHHFTDTQYF. The CDR3 DNA reads TGCACCAGCAGCCGCAGAATGGAACATCACTTCACAGATACGCAGTATTTT.

The chain couples TRBV5-4 to TRBJ2-6; D not certain. Between the trimmed V and J ends, which lost 3 bases and 0 bases, there was a span of 10 bases. Germline V CDR1 and CDR2: SGHNT, YYREEE (reference sequence). The CDR3 is 16 amino acids. The CDR3 DNA reads TGTGCCAGCAGCTCCGAACTTCTCTCTGGGGCCAACGTCCTGACTTTC. Residues: CASSSELLSGANVLTF.

This clonotype was recorded many times. The V call is TRBV4-3, the J call TRBJ2-3; 7 positions match TRBD2. There are 15 residues in the CDR3. CDR1 is LGHNA, CDR2 YSLEER, per germline. The J segment lost 4 bases and the V segment lost 3 bases, leaving 7 bases of the junction unmatched. CDR3 DNA: TGCGCCAGCAGCCACGACCGCGGGAGCTCAGATACGCAGTATTTT. This sequence encodes CASSHDRGSSDTQYF.

V gene TRBV5-1 combines with J gene TRBJ2-1, with a possible D match to TRBD2 (6 bases). The germline V gene encodes CDR1 SGHRS and CDR2 YFSETQ. The CDR3 has 16 residues. Trimming cost V 0 bases and J 0 bases, with 10 bases left between them. The CDR3 bases are TGCGCCAGCAGCTTGGAGATCGGGAGCTCCTACAATGAGCAGTTCTTC. Translated: CASSLEIGSSYNEQFF.

V and J are TRBV5-1 and TRBJ2-3; D may be TRBD2 (6 bases). The germline gives CDR1 SGHRS, CDR2 YFSETQ. Trimming removed 3 bases at V and 1 base at J, with 12 bases between. The CDR3 spans 15 residues. The CDR3 loop is CASSSSGVGTDTQYF. The CDR3 DNA sequence: TGCGCCAGCAGCTCCTCGGGAGTTGGCACAGATACGCAGTATTTT. Based on the CDR3 plus reference TRBV5-1 and TRBJ2-3, the full variable domain is KAGVTQTPRYLIKTRGQQVTLSCSPISGHRSVSWYQQTPGQGLQFLFEYFSETQRNKGNFPGRFSGRQFSNSRSEMNVSTLELGDSALYLCASSSSGVGTDTQYFGPGTRLTVL.

This rearrangement joins TRBV29-1 to TRBJ2-2; no firm D call. The CDR3 runs to 13 residues. The V end was cut by 7 bases, the J end by 3 bases, with 12 bases between. Germline V gene data show CDR1 as SQVTM and CDR2 as ANQGSEA. The CDR3 reads CSAAPEDTGELFF. CDR3 coding DNA: TGCAGCGCTGCCCCTGAGGACACCGGGGAGCTGTTTTTT.

This clonotype was seen many times. The chain has TRBV5-6 and TRBJ2-5; the match to TRBD2 covers 12 bases. V lost 2 bases, J lost 2 bases, and 1 base stayed unmatched. Germline CDR1 SGHDT, CDR2 YYEEEE. The CDR3 has 15 residues. DNA for the CDR3: TGTGCCAGCAGCTTCGGACTAGCGGGGCAAGAGACCCAGTACTTC. Translation: CASSFGLAGQETQYF.

A few counts support this clonotype. The chain carries TRBV7-8 and TRBJ2-7; no definite D call. The V end was cut by 5 bases, the J end by 2 bases, with 13 bases between. The CDR3 is made up of 14 amino acids. The germline V gene has CDR1 SGHVS and CDR2 FQNEAQ. In DNA, the CDR3 is TGTGCCAGCAGCGCAACGATTAAAACCTACGAGCAGTACTTC. It translates to CASSATIKTYEQYF.

The chain combines TRBV20-1 with TRBJ2-1, with D hard to call. The CDR3 contains 10 residues. V lost 6 bases to trimming and J lost 11 bases, with 11 bases between them. The germline CDR1 and CDR2 sequences are DFQATT and SNEGSKA (reference sequence). CDR3 protein: CSATYTQQFF. DNA of the CDR3: TGCAGTGCCACCTACACTCAGCAGTTCTTC.

The chain carries TRBV20-1 and TRBJ1-1; no firm D call. CDR1 DFQATT and CDR2 SNEGSKA come from the germline V gene (reference sequence). This CDR3 contains 11 residues. The V end lost 5 bases, the J end lost 5 bases, and 9 bases lay between the germline ends. CDR3 coding DNA: TGCAGTGCTCCCCCTAGGACTGAAGCTTTCTTT. The encoded protein is CSAPPRTEAFF.

The chain links TRBV7-2 to TRBJ2-3; D may be TRBD2 (6 bases). Germline V CDR1 and CDR2: SGHTA, FQGNSA. Trimming removed 5 bases from V and 2 bases from J, with 17 bases in between. The CDR3 has 16 residues. The CDR3 region has the DNA TGTGCCAGCAGCGCCAAAACGGGGGAGCACACAGATACGCAGTATTTT. Translated: CASSAKTGEHTDTQYF.

CDR3 in amino acids: CASSLAGGSGYEQYF. The CDR3 coding sequence is TGCGCCAGCAGCTTGGCAGGGGGAAGCGGGTACGAGCAGTACTTC. The V and J genes are TRBV5-1 and TRBJ2-7, with D perhaps TRBD1 (7 bases). V was pared by 0 bases and J by 4 bases, with 14 bases between. This CDR3 contains 15 residues. Germline V gene lookup returns CDR1 SGHRS and CDR2 YFSETQ.

This clonotype was picked up a small number of times. V is TRBV12-3 or TRBV12-4 and J is TRBJ2-7; D unclear. V lost 5 bases and J lost 6, with 14 bases in between. The CDR3 has 13 amino acids. The CDR3 nucleotides read TGTGCCAGCAGTAGAGTGGGGATAAGCGAGCAGTACTTC. Translation gives CASSRVGISEQYF.

The chain carries TRBV20-1 and TRBJ2-1, with a weak D call TRBD2 (5 bases). This CDR3 has 11 amino acids. Trimming shortened V by 6 bases and J by 9 bases, and 12 bases separated the two germline ends. Per germline, CDR1 DFQATT and CDR2 SNEGSKA (reference sequence). The CDR3 sequence is CSAALEVEQFF. CDR3 nucleotide sequence: TGCAGTGCGGCACTAGAGGTTGAGCAGTTCTTC.

The V and J genes are TRBV30 and TRBJ1-2; D is undetermined. V gave up 3 bases and J gave up 4 bases, with 12 bases separating them. The CDR3 is 13 residues long. The germline CDR1 and CDR2 sequences are GTSNPN and SVGIG (reference sequence). The CDR3 nucleotides are TGTGCCTGGAGGCCCCCGAGTACCTATGGCTACACCTTC. Its translation is CAWRPPSTYGYTF. Together with reference TRBV30 and TRBJ1-2, the CDR3 gives the full variable domain: SQTIHQWPATLVQPVGSPLSLECTVEGTSNPNLYWYRQAAGRGLQLLFYSVGIGQISSEVPQNLSASRPQDRQFILSSKKLLLSDSGFYLCAWRPPSTYGYTFGSGTRLTVV.

V gene TRBV2 combines with J gene TRBJ1-4, with 9 bases fitting TRBD1. This CDR3 is built from 14 residues. Germline V lookup: CDR1 SNHLY, CDR2 FYNNEI. V was pared by 6 bases and J by 7 bases, with 6 bases of the junction left unmatched. CDR3 in amino acids: CASSWTGAREKLFF. As DNA, the CDR3 is TGTGCCAGCAGCTGGACAGGGGCTCGTGAAAAACTGTTTTTT.

The V call is TRBV18, the J call TRBJ2-1, with D possibly being TRBD2 (5 bases). The CDR3 loop spans 14 amino acids. Germline V gene lookup returns CDR1 KGHSH and CDR2 LQKENI. V was trimmed by 6 bases and J by 6 bases, leaving 15 bases between them. The CDR3 DNA reads TGTGCCAGCTCCCTAAAGGTCGCGGGCAATGAGCAGTTCTTC. It yields the protein CASSLKVAGNEQFF.

This clonotype was detected a few times. The gene calls are TRBV20-1 and TRBJ2-3; possibly TRBD2 for D (6 bases). Deletions cut 6 bases from V and 0 bases from J, with 16 bases between. CDR1 and CDR2 (germline): DFQATT, SNEGSKA (reference sequence). The CDR3 loop spans 15 amino acids. The CDR3 reads CSAEGRISSTDTQYF. CDR3 nucleotide sequence: TGCAGTGCGGAGGGGCGAATATCTAGCACAGATACGCAGTATTTT.

The chain recombines TRBV10-3 with TRBJ2-7; 10 bases are a match to TRBD1. The V gene's germline CDR1 is ENHRY and CDR2 SYGVKD. The CDR3 sequence is 16 residues long. V lost 4 bases to trimming and J lost 1 base; unmatched junction nucleotides: 7. The chain's CDR3 is CAISGLTGGKSYEQYF. In DNA, the CDR3 is TGTGCCATCAGTGGGCTGACAGGGGGCAAATCCTACGAGCAGTACTTC.

This clonotype was seen only a few times. The J gene is TRBJ2-7, the V gene TRBV12-3 or TRBV12-4, with D perhaps being TRBD1 or TRBD2 (5 bases each). Trimming shortened V by 6 bases and J by 6 bases, and 15 bases separated the two germline ends. CDR3 length: 13 amino acids. CDR3 in amino acids: CASSHGGSSEQYF. The CDR3 DNA is TGTGCCAGCAGCCATGGGGGTTCCAGCGAGCAGTACTTC.